Presented here are 21 T cell receptor beta chains from one specimen sequenced in a study of T cell responses to AZD1222 COVID-19 vaccine. Data came from immunoSEQ multiplex PCR; TCRdb stores just in-frame clones and leaves some out. The sample has 60,000 to 75,000 clones; around 82% are singletons. The sample here was peripheral blood, taken 28 days after the second AZD1222 dose. These receptor sequences come from an adult who received the AZD1222 COVID-19 vaccine.

The chain combines TRBV6-1 with TRBJ1-2, with a tentative D call TRBD1 (6 bases). The CDR3 loop spans 15 amino acids. Trimming took 0 bases from V and 4 from J, leaving 12 bases between them. Germline V gives CDR1 MNHNS, CDR2 SASEGT. Written as DNA, the CDR3 is TGTGCCAGCAGTGAAGCGAGGGGGTGGGCCTATGGCTACACCTTC. Its translation is CASSEARGWAYGYTF.

This chain joins TRBV7-9 and TRBJ1-4; 7 bases map to TRBD1. The CDR3 runs 16 residues. Germline V gene sequence: CDR1 SEHNR, CDR2 FQNEAQ (reference sequence). The trim removed 5 bases at V and 10 bases at J, leaving 16 bases unmatched. The CDR3: CASSPPRSLGTAKLFF. The CDR3 nucleotides are TGTGCCAGCAGCCCGCCCAGGTCCCTCGGGACAGCAAAACTGTTTTTT.

This chain connects TRBV5-6 to TRBJ2-7; D is ambiguous. This CDR3 is built from 12 residues. The germline V gene encodes CDR1 SGHDT and CDR2 YYEEEE. Trimming cost V 0 bases and J 6 bases, with 7 bases left between them. The CDR3 is CASSLAPSEQYF. The CDR3 coding sequence is TGTGCCAGCAGCTTGGCCCCCAGCGAGCAGTACTTC.

This clone was seen a handful of times. The identical CDR3 is also encoded by other nucleotide sequences in the sample. The chain joins TRBV6-5 to TRBJ1-1, with D perhaps matching TRBD1 (6 bases). V was pared by 0 bases and J by 1 base, with 9 bases between. The CDR3 spans 15 residues. The germline CDR1 and CDR2 sequences are MNHEY and SVGAGI. CDR3 sequence (DNA): TGTGCCAGCAGTTACTCGGCCAGGGGGAACACTGAAGCTTTCTTT. Protein: CASSYSARGNTEAFF.

The chain is built from TRBV28 and TRBJ1-5; D unclear. Trimming took 5 bases from V and 11 from J, leaving 10 bases between them. Germline lookup yields CDR1 MDHEN and CDR2 SYDVKM. CDR3 size: 11 residues. Here the CDR3 reads CASSQPGAQHF. CDR3 DNA: TGTGCCAGCAGTCAACCCGGGGCCCAGCATTTT.

The chain uses TRBV9 and TRBJ2-7; D gene unclear. V shed 0 bases and J shed 0 bases, with 7 bases lying between them. Germline V CDR1 and CDR2: SGDLS, YYNGEE. This CDR3 is 14 amino acids long. The CDR3 nucleotides are TGTGCCAGCAGCGTAGAGGGCAACTCCTACGAGCAGTACTTC. Translating it yields CASSVEGNSYEQYF.

Many counts were recorded for this clone. The CDR3 protein is CASSEYDRPTYEQYF. DNA of the CDR3: TGTGCCAGCAGCGAGTATGACCGTCCCACCTACGAGCAGTACTTC. The rearrangement links TRBV9 to TRBJ2-7, with D uncertain. This CDR3 has 15 residues. V was cut by 3 bases and J by 2 bases, with 15 bases left in between. CDR1 is SGDLS, CDR2 YYNGEE, per germline.

The rearrangement links TRBV3-1 (or the pseudogene TRBV3-2) to TRBJ2-7; D is unclear. V shed 1 base and J shed 5 bases, with 6 bases lying between them. CDR1 and CDR2 from the germline V gene are LGHDT and YNNKEL (reference sequence). CDR3 size: 12 residues. CDR3: CASSQAWNEQYF. The CDR3 coding sequence is TGTGCCAGCAGCCAAGCCTGGAACGAGCAGTACTTC.

Written as DNA, the CDR3 is TGTGCCAGCGCCGCGGTGGGAAAACTGTTTTTT. It encodes CASAAVGKLFF. The chain recombines TRBV12-3 or TRBV12-4 with TRBJ1-4; no definite D call. The CDR3 spans 11 residues. Trimming left V 8 bases short and J 10 bases short, with 11 bases between.

The chain combines TRBV10-3 with TRBJ1-6, with a weak D call TRBD1 (5 bases). Trimming cost V 0 bases and J 5 bases, with 11 bases left between them. This CDR3 spans 16 amino acids. The V gene's germline CDR1 is ENHRY and CDR2 SYGVKD. CDR3 in DNA: TGTGCCATCAGTGAGTCGAGGGGACTCGATAATTCACCCCTCCACTTT. It is translated as CAISESRGLDNSPLHF.

The J gene is TRBJ1-2, the V gene TRBV18; unclear D gene. CDR3 length: 13 amino acids. The germline gives CDR1 KGHSH, CDR2 LQKENI. Deletions cut 6 bases from V and 2 bases from J, with 10 bases between. The CDR3 is CASSPTENYGYTF. CDR3 nucleotide sequence: TGTGCCAGCTCGCCGACGGAGAACTATGGCTACACCTTC.

The chain has TRBV7-9 and TRBJ1-6; a possible D gene is TRBD1 (5 bases). V lost 5 bases, J lost 13 bases, and 12 bases lay in between. Germline CDR1 reads SEHNR; CDR2 reads FQNEAQ (reference sequence). CDR3 length equals 12 residues. CDR3 nucleotides: TGTGCCAGCAGCACAGTCGGGGACCCCCTCCACTTT. It specifies CASSTVGDPLHF. Variable domain in full (rest from reference TRBV7-9 and TRBJ1-6): DTGVSQNPRHKITKRGQNVTFRCDPISEHNRLYWYRQTLGQGPEFLTYFQNEAQLEKSRLLSDRFSAERPKGSFSTLEIQRTEQGDSAMYLCASSTVGDPLHFGNGTRLTVT.

The chain couples TRBV5-6 to TRBJ2-3, with 11 bases lining up with TRBD2. Germline CDR1 SGHDT, CDR2 YYEEEE. There are 18 residues in the CDR3. V shed 3 bases and J 3 bases; nucleotides not matched to a gene: 12. CDR3 loop: CASSWGQGLAGGTDTQYF. The CDR3 coding sequence is TGTGCCAGCAGCTGGGGACAGGGTCTAGCGGGGGGAACAGATACGCAGTATTTT. Full variable domain (missing parts from reference TRBV5-6 and TRBJ2-3): DAGVTQSPTHLIKTRGQQVTLRCSPKSGHDTVSWYQQALGQGPQFIFQYYEEEERQRGNFPDRFSGHQFPNYSSELNVNALLLGDSALYLCASSWGQGLAGGTDTQYFGPGTRLTVL.

This clone has only one observation. CDR3 region: CASSQDLGLLNEQFF. The CDR3 DNA is TGTGCCAGCAGCCAAGATCTTGGGCTGCTCAATGAGCAGTTCTTC. This chain uses TRBV3-1 (or the pseudogene TRBV3-2) with TRBJ2-1; D not certain. The germline V gene has CDR1 LGHDT and CDR2 YNNKEL (reference sequence). The ends were cut back, 0 bases at V and 6 bases at J, with 12 bases in the middle. The CDR3 spans 15 residues.

Worth noting for this clone: Other DNA sequences in this sample translate to the same CDR3. The rearrangement links TRBV24-1 to TRBJ1-5; tentatively, D is TRBD1 (6 bases). The CDR3 has 17 amino acids. Germline assignment: CDR1 KGHDR and CDR2 SFDVKD. The V gene lost 4 bases and the J gene lost 7 bases, with 22 bases spanning the gap. The CDR3 bases are TGTGCCACCAGTGACCTCCTTGGAGGGGGGGGGCCACAGCCCCAGCATTTT. Residues: CATSDLLGGGGPQPQHF.

This chain connects TRBV7-8 to TRBJ1-3; D gene ambiguous. Germline CDR1 reads SGHVS; CDR2 reads FQNEAQ. Trimming left V 2 bases short and J 4 bases short, with 3 bases between. CDR3 length equals 12 residues. The chain's CDR3 is CASSLLGNTIYF. The CDR3 bases are TGTGCCAGCAGCTTATTAGGAAACACCATATATTTT.

This chain links TRBV2 with TRBJ2-1; 10 nucleotides align to TRBD1. There are 13 residues in the CDR3. J gave up 9 bases and V 9 bases, and 8 bases lay outside the gene matches. The V gene's germline CDR1 is SNHLY and CDR2 FYNNEI. CDR3 nucleotide sequence: TGTGCCAGTAAGGACAGGGGGTTCGTTGAGCAGTTCTTC. This encodes CASKDRGFVEQFF.

CDR3: CASSETDRGNPNEKLFF. As DNA, the CDR3 is TGTGCCAGCAGTGAAACGGACAGGGGAAACCCTAATGAAAAACTGTTTTTT. V and J are TRBV6-1 and TRBJ1-4; 9 positions match TRBD1. CDR1 is MNHNS, CDR2 SASEGT, per germline. This CDR3 spans 17 amino acids. V was clipped by 2 bases and J by 3 bases; unmatched bases: 7.

This chain joins TRBV11-2 and TRBJ1-2; a possible D gene is TRBD1 (5 bases). The CDR3 is 15 amino acids. The V end lost 4 bases, the J end lost 4 bases, and 16 bases lay between the germline ends. CDR1 SGHAT and CDR2 FQNNGV come from the germline V gene. CDR3 in amino acids: CASSWGESAGYGYTF. CDR3 coding DNA: TGTGCCAGCAGCTGGGGCGAGTCGGCCGGCTATGGCTACACCTTC.

This clone was observed a single time. The rearrangement uses TRBV11-2 and TRBJ1-4; TRBD1 might be the D (6 bases). The germline V and J ends were trimmed by 1 base and 5 bases, with 8 bases remaining between them. The CDR3 is 14 amino acids. The germline gives CDR1 SGHAT, CDR2 FQNNGV. The CDR3 reads CASSLGQGNEKLFF. The CDR3 DNA reads TGTGCCAGCAGCTTAGGGCAGGGGAATGAAAAACTGTTTTTT.

The chain has TRBV5-6 and TRBJ2-7, with D perhaps being TRBD1 or TRBD2 (5 bases each). Between the trimmed V and J ends, which lost 3 bases and 1 base, there was a span of 8 bases. This CDR3 spans 13 amino acids. From germline, CDR1 is SGHDT and CDR2 YYEEEE. CDR3 bases: TGTGCCAGCAGCTGGGGACCTTCCTACGAGCAGTACTTC. It yields the protein CASSWGPSYEQYF.